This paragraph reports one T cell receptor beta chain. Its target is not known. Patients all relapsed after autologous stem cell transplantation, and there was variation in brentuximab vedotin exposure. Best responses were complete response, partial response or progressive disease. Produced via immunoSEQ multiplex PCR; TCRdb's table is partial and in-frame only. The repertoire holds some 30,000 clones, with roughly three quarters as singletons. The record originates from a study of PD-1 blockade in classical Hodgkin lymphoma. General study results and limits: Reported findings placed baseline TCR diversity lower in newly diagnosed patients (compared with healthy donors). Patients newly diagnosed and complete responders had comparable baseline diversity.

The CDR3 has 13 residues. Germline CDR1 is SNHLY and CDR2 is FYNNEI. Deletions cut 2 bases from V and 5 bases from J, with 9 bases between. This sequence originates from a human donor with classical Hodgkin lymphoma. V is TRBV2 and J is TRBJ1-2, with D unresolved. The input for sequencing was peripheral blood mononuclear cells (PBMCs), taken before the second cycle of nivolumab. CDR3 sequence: CASSEIRPYGYTF. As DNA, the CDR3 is TGTGCCAGCAGTGAAATACGACCGTATGGCTACACCTTC.